This TCR beta chain was observed in a study of cytomegalovirus exposure and HLA in healthy donors (dated by TCRdb to about 2017). About the study as a whole: In an earlier analysis of approximately 500 of the donors, 276 Gb of sequence data and roughly 100 million unique TCR beta sequences from 180 million or so T cells were reported. To decide whether each TCR beta V gene segment behaved as functional or pseudogenic, an earlier analysis of 587 of the donors relied on high-throughput TCR beta sequencing. The later analysis used no new phenotypic data to find candidate immune exposures, relying instead on TCR beta sequences and their occurrence across donors. Five DR-DQ haplotypes were treated as single units for association and clustering because of strong linkage in the cohort. The number of typed donors differed by locus: roughly 629-640 for A, B, C, DRB1 and DQB1; some 500 for DQA1; roughly 600 for DPA1; and about 470 for DPB1. Among roughly 400 genotyped donors of the cohort, an average of roughly 240,000 unique TCR beta nucleotide sequences were sequenced per donor, roughly 20% of them non-productive. A later analysis re-examined previously published TCR beta repertoires from hundreds of donors and added high-resolution HLA genotyping to investigate patterns of TCR occurrence. The study used immunosequencing to profile the T cell repertoires of hundreds of subjects and linked those repertoires to cytomegalovirus serostatus. An early release covering around 630 HLA-typed donors comprised about 310 gigabases of sequencing data and some 79 million unique TCR sequences. Along with the roughly 610-subject first cohort, a separate validation cohort of 120 different subjects was used. HLA typing covered class I and class II loci at four-digit resolution. Donor age, sex, ethnicity and CMV serostatus were compiled together with the repertoire data. All discovery cohort repertoires had been generated on a single sequencing platform. To predict cytomegalovirus infection status, the study combined high-throughput TCR immunosequencing, statistical association of individual TCRs with disease status, and machine learning. In a later genetic analysis, genome-wide SNP genotypes for about three fifths of the roughly 670 donors were used, and that subset was treated as a discovery cohort. Of the roughly 400 genotyped donors, approximately 83% fell in the genetic ancestry cluster associated with self-reported Caucasian donors. The study was designed to test whether signatures of past pathogen exposure could be identified by cataloging public T cell receptors. Overall results and qualifications from the work: In this cohort, only TCR beta chains were sequenced, and detectable features were limited by the absence of alpha or paired-chain data. V-gene and J-gene trimming of TCR beta chains was associated with a missense DCLRE1C variant in a later genetic analysis, and the association was replicated in an independent cohort. In a later analysis, several top co-occurrence clusters were reported to appear linked to parvovirus B19, influenza, CMV and Epstein-Barr virus. A cluster of highly shared sequence variants was judged likely to represent a technical artifact of the sequencing pipeline. In a later analysis, TCR association rates were found to vary across HLA loci, with the most associated TCRs seen for DRB1 alleles and the fewest for HLA-C alleles. In a later analysis, HLA-associated TCR beta chains showed more clonal expansion and lower generation probabilities than non-associated chains that were equally common. According to the authors, the approach could potentially be generalized to other disease states and immunological phenotypes. The classifier was reported to diagnose cytomegalovirus status with high specificity and sensitivity in both the original and validation cohorts. At a false discovery rate of 0.05, a later analysis linked about 16,000 TCR beta sequences to specific HLA alleles. Because some donors lacked HLA typing at each locus, the association tests relied only on the typed subset. The presence/absence analyses assumed that sequencing depth was roughly uniform across donors, and that assumption may not be true. Because counts were too low, seventeen rarely observed V segments, including chromosome 9 orphons, were excluded from the earlier analysis of a few hundred of the donors. Across donors, most TCR sequences were observed very rarely, whereas some public TCRs were present in many individuals. In vitro tests confirmed that a few of the cytomegalovirus-associated TCR beta chains recognize cytomegalovirus antigens. Because the 87-base-pair reads could not distinguish some IMGT-functional V segments, including TRBV6-2 and TRBV6-3, those segments were excluded. Assigning TCR associations to individual alleles was difficult when HLA alleles, especially DR and DQ, strongly co-occurred. A later analysis found that most CMV-associated TCR beta chains appeared HLA-restricted, with HLA associations seemingly driven largely by CMV exposure. Immune exposure information for the cohort was limited to CMV serostatus. Compared with the approximately 670-donor mean, donors in an Asian-associated ancestry cluster had fewer N-insertions in productive TCRs, according to a later genetic analysis. A further reported finding was that TCR beta sequences accurately predicted the HLA-A and HLA-B alleles for most subjects in the first cohort. Correlated functional status among segregating V segments might reflect linkage disequilibrium, but an unknown experimental factor could not be ruled out. In an earlier analysis of some 640 of the donors, most TCR beta V segments were observed in productive rearrangements about 87% or about 30% of the time, broadly matching IMGT annotations. A total of fewer than 200 TCR beta chains were listed by the study as associated with cytomegalovirus.

V lost 4 bases and J lost 0 bases; the stretch between them is 4 bases long. CDR1 and CDR2 are read off the germline V gene (reference sequence) as MNHEY and SMNVEV. There are 14 amino acids in the CDR3, from cysteine to phenylalanine inclusive. Kept here is only the CDR3 DNA, which spans 42 bases and is read in frame from base 1. Libraries came from the immunoSEQ multiplex PCR assay. For the multiplex PCR, a mixture combining 60 forward primers for TCR Vbeta segments and 13 reverse primers for TCR Jbeta segments was used. The CDR3 region of rearranged TCR beta genes was amplified from genomic DNA with a multiplex PCR assay. Amplified TCR beta libraries were sequenced as 87-base-pair reads on the Illumina HiSeq System. The authors' pipeline ran thus. In a later analysis, some 80 million unique TCR beta chains were counted across the 500 to 850 repertoires, and around 10 million of these chains were shared by at least two donors. To remove PCR and sequencing errors, raw reads were error-corrected and collapsed into unique sequences using a nearest-neighbor algorithm that merged closely related sequences. Alignment of CDR3 sequences to IMGT reference sequences was used to assign V, D and J gene segments. For a sequence to be retained, a match of at least six nucleotides to both a V gene segment and a J gene segment was required. Rearrangements were called productive when the CDR3 lacked stop codons and stayed in frame with V and J; all others were non-productive. Following IMGT convention, CDR3 was defined as the stretch from the second conserved V-encoded cysteine to the conserved J-encoded phenylalanine. The earlier analysis of 587 of the donors excluded any sequence lacking an unambiguous match to a single V gene segment. In an earlier analysis of 587 of the donors, V segments were called functional above 56.7% productive rearrangements and were called segregating when the between-donor standard deviation exceeded 5%. A statistical classification framework was developed to diagnose cytomegalovirus status using the catalog of TCR beta chain sequences. A later analysis assigned V and J genes by comparing TCR nucleotide sequences with IMGT/GENE-DB human TR gene sequences. A later analysis assigned CDR3 sequences and most-parsimonious VDJ recombination scenarios with the TCRdist pipeline. A later analysis defined each TCR beta chain by its CDR3 amino acid sequence plus V-gene family, and excluded reads lacking a unique V-gene family. In a later analysis, 500 to 650 highly shared, low-generation-probability nucleotide sequences were removed to address suspected cross-contamination and a sequencing artifact. In a later analysis, a clonal expansion index was calculated for each public chain from normalized within-repertoire ranks of inferred template counts. In a later analysis, generation probabilities were computed with a VDJ recombination model fitted to out-of-frame rearrangements, and the resulting probabilities were checked against IGoR. Hypergeometric tests were used in a later analysis to score TCR-TCR, TCR-HLA and TCR-CMV co-occurrence, with a repertoire-size bias correction applied to the TCR pairs. False discovery rates were estimated in a later analysis by permuting HLA or CMV assignments 20 times. In a later analysis, co-occurring TCRs were grouped using DBSCAN, and TCRdist sequence similarity was added for clustering within HLA-allele-positive subsets. Repertoires with fewer than 30,000 or more than 120,000 public chains, plus five repertoires with anomalous nucleotide sharing, were excluded from co-occurrence clustering. TCRdb's version of the immuneACCESS table is confined to in-frame rearrangements and falls short of the full clone set. An unresolved V gene accounts for under half of the shortfall where checked; the remainder is of unknown origin. The DNA was the basis for D and trimming; V, J and clone size are from that table. The sample table records approximately 210,000 clones; around 82% of these occur just once. More than 1.5% of the sample rests with the top ten.

In regard to this clone: Its antigen remains unidentified. Base-call qualities are not available, and no considerably larger clone is one nucleotide away.

The cohort comprised approximately 700 healthy bone marrow donors. All cohort members were sampled while nominally healthy, although unrecorded immune exposures were likely present. The donor tested CMV seronegative, placing the donor among the roughly 340 seronegative members of the cohort. A peripheral blood sample was provided by each donor, and peripheral blood mononuclear cells were used for TCR beta sequencing. Genomic DNA extraction from the blood cell samples was performed with the Qiagen DNeasy Blood Extraction Kit. The origin of this receptor is a man aged 18 to 29 in good health and CMV-seronegative. The sample taken for sequencing was PBMCs. The V gene is TRBV27 and the J gene is TRBJ2-6; the D gene assignment is ambiguous. The CDR3: CASSSYSGANVLTF. The DNA reads as follows: TGTGCCAGCAGTTCCTACTCTGGGGCCAACGTCCTGACTTTC.